The rows below give T cell receptor beta chains drawn from one sample of a study of technical replicates of blood from a handful of donors. This table comes from immunoSEQ multiplex PCR, and its TCRdb copy is limited to in-frame clones, with some not included. The data show 55,000 to 80,000 clones, roughly 86% seen once. Sequences were obtained from PBMCs. Receptor source: a human donor in good health. Some clones in this sample may be carry-over from other donors' samples. The CDR3 runs from the conserved cysteine through the conserved F or W. The order of the fields is V gene, CDR3 protein.

V: TRBV7-9; CDR3: CASSRSHSYRPRGTDTQYF
V: TRBV10-3; CDR3: CAISPEGEQFF
V: TRBV4-3; CDR3: CASSQELAGGYNEQFF
V: TRBV5-1; CDR3: CASSLATIGDTQYF
V: TRBV7-9; CDR3: CASSTRVLGETQYF
V: TRBV9; CDR3: CASSLLVHPNYGYTF
V: TRBV9; CDR3: CASSVSSNQPQHF
V: TRBV7-2; CDR3: CASSLRGTGELFF
V: TRBV5-4; CDR3: CASSSGGGQRSGNTIYF
V: TRBV5-8; CDR3: CASSTGQLNTEAFF
V: TRBV4-3; CDR3: CASSQATSYRNEQFF